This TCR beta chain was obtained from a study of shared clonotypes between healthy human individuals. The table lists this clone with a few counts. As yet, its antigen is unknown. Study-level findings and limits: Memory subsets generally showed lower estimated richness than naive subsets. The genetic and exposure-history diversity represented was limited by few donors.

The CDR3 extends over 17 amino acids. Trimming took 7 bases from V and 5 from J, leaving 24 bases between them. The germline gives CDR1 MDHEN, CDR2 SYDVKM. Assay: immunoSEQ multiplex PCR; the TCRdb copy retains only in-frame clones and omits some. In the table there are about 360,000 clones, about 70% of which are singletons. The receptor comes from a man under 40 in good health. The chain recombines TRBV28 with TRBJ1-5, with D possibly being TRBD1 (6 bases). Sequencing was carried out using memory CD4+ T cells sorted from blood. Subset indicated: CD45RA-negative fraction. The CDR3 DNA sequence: TGTGCCAGCACCTTATGGGGGCGGCTGGGGAGGGATCAGCCCCAGCATTTT. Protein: CASTLWGRLGRDQPQHF.